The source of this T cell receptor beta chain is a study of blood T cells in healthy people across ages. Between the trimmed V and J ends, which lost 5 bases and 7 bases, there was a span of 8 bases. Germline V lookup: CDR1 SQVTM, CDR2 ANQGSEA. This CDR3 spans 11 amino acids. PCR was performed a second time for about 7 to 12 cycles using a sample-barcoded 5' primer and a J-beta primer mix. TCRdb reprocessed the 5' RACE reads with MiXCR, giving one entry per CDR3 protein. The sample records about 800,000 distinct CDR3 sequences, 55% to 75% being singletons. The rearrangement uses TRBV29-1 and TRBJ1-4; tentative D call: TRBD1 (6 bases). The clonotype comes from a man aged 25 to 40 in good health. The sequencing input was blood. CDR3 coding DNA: TGCAGCGTTCAACAGGGTGAAAAACTGTTTTTT. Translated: CSVQQGEKLFF.